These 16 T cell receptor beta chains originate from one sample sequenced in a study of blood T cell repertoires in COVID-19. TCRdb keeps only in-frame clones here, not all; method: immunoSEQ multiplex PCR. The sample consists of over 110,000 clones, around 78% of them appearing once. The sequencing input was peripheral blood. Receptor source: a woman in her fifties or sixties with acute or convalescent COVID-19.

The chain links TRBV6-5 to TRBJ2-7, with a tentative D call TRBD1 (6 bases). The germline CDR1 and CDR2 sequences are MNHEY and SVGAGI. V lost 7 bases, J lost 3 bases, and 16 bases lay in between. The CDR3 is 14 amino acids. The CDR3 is CASNPGHSRYEQYF. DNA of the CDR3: TGTGCCAGCAACCCGGGACACTCCCGCTACGAGCAGTACTTC.

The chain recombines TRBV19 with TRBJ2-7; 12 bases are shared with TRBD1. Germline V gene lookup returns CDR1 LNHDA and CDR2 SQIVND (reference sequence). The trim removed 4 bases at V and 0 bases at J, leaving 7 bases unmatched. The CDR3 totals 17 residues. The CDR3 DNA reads TGTGCCAGTAGTACCAGGGGACAGGGGGCGAACTCCTACGAGCAGTACTTC. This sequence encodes CASSTRGQGANSYEQYF.

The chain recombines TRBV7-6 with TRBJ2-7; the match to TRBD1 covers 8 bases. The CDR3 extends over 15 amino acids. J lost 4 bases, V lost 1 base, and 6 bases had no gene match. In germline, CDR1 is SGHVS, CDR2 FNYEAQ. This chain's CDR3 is CASSLGDRTSYEQYF. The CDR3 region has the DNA TGTGCCAGCAGCTTAGGGGACAGGACGTCGTACGAGCAGTACTTC. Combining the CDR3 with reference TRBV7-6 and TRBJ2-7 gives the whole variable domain GAGVSQSPRYKVTKRGQDVALRCDPISGHVSLYWYRQALGQGPEFLTYFNYEAQQDKSGLPNDRFSAERPEGSISTLTIQRTEQRDSAMYRCASSLGDRTSYEQYFGPGTRLTVT.

CDR3 DNA sequence: TGTGCCAGCAGCCAAGGGAGGGGTTCCGGAAACACCATATATTTT. Translating it yields CASSQGRGSGNTIYF. V and J are TRBV14 and TRBJ1-3, with a weak D call TRBD1 (5 bases). The CDR3 runs 15 residues. V was clipped by 1 base and J by 4 bases, with 11 bases between them. In germline, CDR1 is SGHDN, CDR2 FVKESK.

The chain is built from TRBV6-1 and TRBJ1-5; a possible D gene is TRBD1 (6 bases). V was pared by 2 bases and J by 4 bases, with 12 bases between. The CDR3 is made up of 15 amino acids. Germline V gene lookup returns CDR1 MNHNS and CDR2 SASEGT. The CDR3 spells CASSERGHPNQPQHF. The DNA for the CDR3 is TGTGCCAGCAGTGAAAGGGGACACCCTAATCAGCCCCAGCATTTT.

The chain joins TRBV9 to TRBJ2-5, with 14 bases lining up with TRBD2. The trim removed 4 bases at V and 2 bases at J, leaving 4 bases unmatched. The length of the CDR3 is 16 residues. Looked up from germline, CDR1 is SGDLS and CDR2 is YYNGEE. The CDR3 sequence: CASSPRLAGGQETQYF. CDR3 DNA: TGTGCCAGCAGCCCCCGACTAGCGGGAGGGCAAGAGACCCAGTACTTC.

CDR3: CASSYSRSFEAFF. In DNA form, the CDR3 reads TGTGCCAGCAGTTACTCGAGAAGTTTTGAAGCTTTCTTT. The V call is TRBV6-5, the J call TRBJ1-1; D gene ambiguous. With 0 bases removed from V and 7 bases from J, the gap between germline ends came to 9 bases. The CDR3 totals 13 residues. CDR1 and CDR2 from the germline V gene are MNHEY and SVGAGI.

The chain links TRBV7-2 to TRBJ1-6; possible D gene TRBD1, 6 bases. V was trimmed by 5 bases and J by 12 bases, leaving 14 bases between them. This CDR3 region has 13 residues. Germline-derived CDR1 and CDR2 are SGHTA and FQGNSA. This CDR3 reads CASSARDNKPLHF. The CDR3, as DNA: TGTGCCAGCAGCGCCCGGGACAATAAACCCCTCCACTTT.

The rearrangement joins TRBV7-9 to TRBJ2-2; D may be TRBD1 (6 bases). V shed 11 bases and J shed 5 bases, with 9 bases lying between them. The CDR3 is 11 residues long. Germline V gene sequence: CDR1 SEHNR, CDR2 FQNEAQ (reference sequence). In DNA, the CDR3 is TGTGCCGGGGGCCGGACCGGGGAGCTGTTTTTT. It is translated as CAGGRTGELFF.

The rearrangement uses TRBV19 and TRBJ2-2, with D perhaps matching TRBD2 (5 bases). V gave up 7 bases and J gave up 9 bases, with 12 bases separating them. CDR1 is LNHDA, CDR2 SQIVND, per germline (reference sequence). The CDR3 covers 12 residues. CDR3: CASKAASRELFF. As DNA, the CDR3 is TGTGCCAGTAAGGCAGCTAGCCGGGAGCTGTTTTTT.

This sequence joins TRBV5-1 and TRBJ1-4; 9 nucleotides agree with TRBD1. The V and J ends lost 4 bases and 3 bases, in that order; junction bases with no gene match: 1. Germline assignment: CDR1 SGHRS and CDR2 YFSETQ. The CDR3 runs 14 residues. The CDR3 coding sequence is TGCGCCAGCAGCGGGACAGGGCCTAATGAAAAACTGTTTTTT. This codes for CASSGTGPNEKLFF.

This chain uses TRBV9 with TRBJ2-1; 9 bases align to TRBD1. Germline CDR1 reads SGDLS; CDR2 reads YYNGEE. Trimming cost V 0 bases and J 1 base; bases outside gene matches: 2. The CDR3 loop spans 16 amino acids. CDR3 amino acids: CASSVAGTGSYNEQFF. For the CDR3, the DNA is TGTGCCAGCAGCGTAGCGGGGACAGGGTCCTACAATGAGCAGTTCTTC.

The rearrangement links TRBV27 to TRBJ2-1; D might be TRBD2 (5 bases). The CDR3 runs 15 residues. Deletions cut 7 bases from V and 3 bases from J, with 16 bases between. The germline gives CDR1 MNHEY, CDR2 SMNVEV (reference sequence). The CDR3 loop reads CASTELGLGYNEQFF. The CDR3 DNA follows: TGTGCCAGCACTGAACTAGGGCTCGGCTACAATGAGCAGTTCTTC.

The CDR3 here is CASSQDIGVAAYEQYF. CDR3 nucleotide sequence: TGTGCCAGCAGCCAAGATATTGGAGTAGCGGCCTACGAGCAGTACTTC. The chain carries TRBV3-1 (or the pseudogene TRBV3-2) and TRBJ2-7, with D tentatively TRBD2 (6 bases). The CDR3 consists of 16 residues. Trimming pared 0 bases from V and 2 bases from J, leaving 14 bases between. Germline CDR1 LGHDT, CDR2 YNNKEL (reference sequence).

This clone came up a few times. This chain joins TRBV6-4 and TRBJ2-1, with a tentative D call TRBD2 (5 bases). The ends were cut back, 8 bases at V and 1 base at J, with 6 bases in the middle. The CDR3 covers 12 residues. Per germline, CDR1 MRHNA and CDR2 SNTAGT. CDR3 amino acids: CASSGSYNEQFF. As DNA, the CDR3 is TGTGCCAGCTCGGGGTCCTACAATGAGCAGTTCTTC.

CDR3 residues: CASSTRIRGRDEKLFF. The CDR3 bases are TGTGCCAGTAGTACTCGTATAAGGGGGCGTGACGAAAAACTGTTTTTT. This chain joins TRBV19 and TRBJ1-4; 7 bases agree with TRBD1. The junction had 13 bases not matched to a gene; V was cut back by 4 bases and J by 8 bases. The CDR3 is 16 amino acids. The germline gives CDR1 LNHDA, CDR2 SQIVND (reference sequence).